These 16 T cell receptor beta chains came from one sample sequenced in a study of OX40 agonist ivuxolimab in advanced cancers. Assay: immunoSEQ multiplex PCR; the TCRdb copy retains only in-frame clones and omits some. Here the sample spans fewer than 35,000 clones, around nine tenths being singletons. The sequencing here drew on CD4+ or CD8+ T cells sorted from blood, taken in a trial of the OX40 agonist ivuxolimab. These receptors were taken from an adult with an advanced solid tumor such as melanoma, head and neck, liver or kidney cancer.

The V gene is TRBV5-1, the J gene TRBJ2-4; 7 bases align to TRBD2. The CDR3 sequence is 13 residues long. V was clipped by 4 bases and J by 7 bases; unmatched bases: 5. The V gene's germline CDR1 is SGHRS and CDR2 YFSETQ. The CDR3 DNA sequence: TGCGCCAGCAGCCTGGACGGGGGGAACATTCAGTACTTC. Its translation: CASSLDGGNIQYF. The variable domain in full, with the rest retrieved from reference TRBV5-1 and TRBJ2-4, is KAGVTQTPRYLIKTRGQQVTLSCSPISGHRSVSWYQQTPGQGLQFLFEYFSETQRNKGNFPGRFSGRQFSNSRSEMNVSTLELGDSALYLCASSLDGGNIQYFGAGTRLSVL.

This rearrangement joins TRBV18 to TRBJ2-7; D perhaps matches TRBD1 (5 bases). The CDR3 spans 14 residues. Germline loops: CDR1 KGHSH, CDR2 LQKENI. The V end was cut by 4 bases, the J end by 0 bases, with 10 bases between. CDR3 sequence (DNA): TGTGCCAGCTCACTTCAGACAGACTCCTACGAGCAGTACTTC. It specifies CASSLQTDSYEQYF. The full variable domain, in which reference TRBV18 and TRBJ2-7 provide the parts outside the CDR3, is NAGVMQNPRHLVRRRGQEARLRCSPMKGHSHVYWYRQLPEEGLKFMVYLQKENIIDESGMPKERFSAEFPKEGPSILRIQQVVRGDSAAYFCASSLQTDSYEQYFGPGTRLTVT.

The chain links TRBV29-1 to TRBJ2-7; 8 positions agree with TRBD2. With 7 bases clipped from V and 5 bases from J, the junction kept 4 bases outside the gene matches. Germline V gene sequence: CDR1 SQVTM, CDR2 ANQGSEA. This CDR3 contains 11 residues. CDR3 region: CSGGLGDEQYF. In DNA, the CDR3 is TGCAGCGGGGGACTAGGAGACGAGCAGTACTTC.

This clone came up a few times. The chain links TRBV29-1 to TRBJ1-1, with D unclear. Per the germline V gene, CDR1 is SQVTM and CDR2 is ANQGSEA. V gave up 0 bases and J gave up 5 bases, with 4 bases separating them. The CDR3 runs 11 residues. The CDR3 DNA reads as TGCAGCGTTGAAGAAGGGACTGAAGCTTTCTTT. It translates to CSVEEGTEAFF. Full variable domain (outside the CDR3, taken from reference TRBV29-1 and TRBJ1-1): SAVISQKPSRDICQRGTSLTIQCQVDSQVTMMFWYRQQPGQSLTLIATANQGSEATYESGFVIDKFPISRPNLTFSTLTVSNMSPEDSSIYLCSVEEGTEAFFGQGTRLTVV.

The CDR3 loop is CASSETGGLYEQYF. The CDR3 bases are TGTGCCAGCAGCGAGACAGGGGGTCTCTACGAGCAGTACTTC. The rearrangement links TRBV9 to TRBJ2-7; TRBD1 aligns across 9 bases. From germline, CDR1 is SGDLS and CDR2 YYNGEE. The CDR3 is made up of 14 amino acids. V gave up 3 bases and J gave up 3 bases; unmatched junction bases: 4.

This sequence joins TRBV4-1 and TRBJ2-7, with D perhaps matching TRBD1 (6 bases). CDR1 is MGHRA, CDR2 YSYEKL, per germline. The germline V and J ends were trimmed by 0 bases and 3 bases, with 12 bases remaining between them. This CDR3 is built from 15 residues. The DNA for the CDR3 is TGCGCCAGCAGCCAAGATCCCAGGGGTAGCTACGAGCAGTACTTC. It encodes CASSQDPRGSYEQYF.

V and J are TRBV4-1 and TRBJ1-6, with D hard to call. CDR3 length equals 15 residues. CDR1 is MGHRA and CDR2 is YSYEKL in the germline V gene. V was trimmed by 0 bases and J by 7 bases, leaving 10 bases between them. The CDR3 is CASSQEDFSNSPLHF. Here the CDR3 DNA reads TGCGCCAGCAGCCAAGAGGATTTTTCGAATTCACCCCTCCACTTT.

V is TRBV14 and J is TRBJ2-1; TRBD1 agrees at 9 bases. CDR1 and CDR2 from the germline V gene are SGHDN and FVKESK. This CDR3 is 16 amino acids long. The V gene end was trimmed by 5 bases and the J gene end by 4 bases; junction bases not matched to a gene: 9. CDR3 region: CASSVIGTGIYNEQFF. As DNA, the CDR3 is TGTGCCAGCAGCGTTATTGGGACAGGGATATACAATGAGCAGTTCTTC.

The genes are TRBV10-2 and TRBJ2-3; D is unclear. This CDR3 contains 14 residues. Germline loops: CDR1 WSHSY, CDR2 SAAADI. V gave up 0 bases and J gave up 4 bases, with 8 bases separating them. The CDR3 loop is CASSESAWADTQYF. CDR3 coding DNA: TGCGCCAGCAGTGAGTCGGCATGGGCAGATACGCAGTATTTT.

This clone has only a few counts. The V and J genes are TRBV7-9 and TRBJ2-1, with a possible D match to TRBD1 (5 bases). Trimming pared 5 bases from V and 3 bases from J, leaving 14 bases between. Germline loops: CDR1 SEHNR, CDR2 FQNEAQ (reference sequence). The CDR3 loop spans 15 amino acids. The CDR3 reads CASSPPGALYNEQFF. CDR3 sequence (DNA): TGTGCCAGCAGCCCTCCTGGGGCCCTCTACAATGAGCAGTTCTTC.

The chain employs TRBV29-1 and TRBJ2-2, with 9 positions matching TRBD1. V dropped 8 bases and J dropped 5; count of bases not matched to a gene: 15. Germline loops: CDR1 SQVTM, CDR2 ANQGSEA. The CDR3 covers 16 residues. CDR3 nucleotide sequence: TGCAGCACCCTCCTCTCGGGACAGGGTACGACCGGGGAGCTGTTTTTT. Amino acid sequence: CSTLLSGQGTTGELFF.

The genes are TRBV7-9 and TRBJ2-5; TRBD2 agrees at 10 bases. V shed 5 bases and J 1 base; nucleotides not matched to a gene: 10. This CDR3 is built from 17 residues. CDR1 and CDR2 (germline): SEHNR, FQNEAQ (reference sequence). The CDR3 DNA reads TGTGCCAGCAGCCCTCGGGGTAGCGGGAGGACCCAAGAGACCCAGTACTTC. Its protein is CASSPRGSGRTQETQYF.

V gene TRBV27 combines with J gene TRBJ2-5; tentatively, D is TRBD1 (6 bases). The J call may not be correct, given that the DNA end is closer to TRBJ2-7. Germline V gene sequence: CDR1 MNHEY, CDR2 SMNVEV (reference sequence). The CDR3 is made up of 14 amino acids. This CDR3 is CASSLTQTGFEQYF. The CDR3 bases are TGTGCCAGCAGTTTAACGCAAACAGGGTTCGAGCAGTACTTC.

The J gene is TRBJ2-5, the V gene TRBV28, with 8 positions matching TRBD1. The V and J ends lost 5 bases and 5 bases, in that order; junction bases with no gene match: 7. Germline CDR1 is MDHEN and CDR2 is SYDVKM. CDR3 length: 14 residues. The CDR3 DNA sequence: TGTGCCAGCAGTCGCCGGACAGGGTGGGAGACCCAGTACTTC. This translates into CASSRRTGWETQYF.

This clone came up a few times. The rearrangement links TRBV10-1 to TRBJ2-7, with D perhaps matching TRBD1 (6 bases). CDR1 is WNHNN, CDR2 SYGVQD, per germline (reference sequence). The CDR3 runs to 15 residues. V lost 8 bases and J lost 2, with 19 bases in between. The CDR3 nucleotides read TGCGCCAGCTCCCCGGGACACAAAGTAACCTACGAGCAGTACTTC. Protein product: CASSPGHKVTYEQYF.

The CDR3 loop is CASNLHGTGNYNEQFF. In DNA form, the CDR3 reads TGTGCCAGCAACCTGCACGGGACAGGGAACTACAATGAGCAGTTCTTC. The chain is built from TRBV7-3 and TRBJ2-1; 9 positions agree with TRBD1. The J segment lost 3 bases and the V segment lost 7 bases, leaving 10 bases of the junction unmatched. The V gene's germline CDR1 is SGHTA and CDR2 FQGTGA. The CDR3 loop spans 16 amino acids.